The 32 T cell receptor beta chains presented below share a single source sample, sequenced in a study of graft-versus-host responses after intestinal transplantation. These TCRs' antigens remain unknown. Libraries were prepared by immunoSEQ multiplex PCR; TCRdb keeps only in-frame clonotypes and omits some of them. The data show about 120,000 clones, just over 90% seen once. The specimen comprised unstimulated CD4+ T cells sorted from spleen or lymph node cells, sampled before intestinal transplant. These receptors all come from a human donor who received an intestinal transplant.

The gene calls are TRBV10-1 and TRBJ2-7; D gene uncertain. Germline CDR1 WNHNN, CDR2 SYGVQD (reference sequence). The CDR3 runs 12 residues. Trimming took off 8 bases at V and 5 bases at J, with 13 bases between the two ends. The CDR3 is CASRNSSHEQYF. The CDR3 DNA sequence: TGCGCCAGCCGGAACAGCAGCCACGAGCAGTACTTC.

The chain combines TRBV7-6 with TRBJ1-1; D unresolved. CDR1 and CDR2 (germline): SGHVS, FNYEAQ. This CDR3 is 13 amino acids long. The V gene lost 6 bases and the J gene lost 4 bases, with 12 bases spanning the gap. The CDR3 DNA sequence: TGTGCCAGCAGTTTTCGGGATGGCACTGAAGCTTTCTTT. Translated, it gives CASSFRDGTEAFF.

The chain combines TRBV9 with TRBJ1-2; D gene unclear. Trimming pared 0 bases from V and 4 bases from J, leaving 10 bases between. CDR3 length: 14 residues. Looked up from germline, CDR1 is SGDLS and CDR2 is YYNGEE. The DNA for the CDR3 is TGTGCCAGCAGCGTAGAGGAGGGAGGCTATGGCTACACCTTC. Protein sequence: CASSVEEGGYGYTF.

The V and J genes are TRBV9 and TRBJ2-1; 10 bases map to TRBD2. Trimming removed 4 bases from V and 3 bases from J; junction bases left unmatched: 4. The CDR3 contains 15 residues. CDR1 is SGDLS and CDR2 is YYNGEE in the germline V gene. The CDR3 reads CASSLTSGVYNEQFF. The DNA of the CDR3 is TGTGCCAGCAGCCTTACTAGCGGGGTCTACAATGAGCAGTTCTTC.

The chain joins TRBV5-1 to TRBJ1-2; unclear D gene. V dropped 4 bases and J dropped 4 bases, with 11 bases sitting between them. The CDR3 is 13 amino acids. CDR1 and CDR2 (germline): SGHRS, YFSETQ. The CDR3 is CASSVTGLYGYTF. The CDR3 coding sequence is TGCGCCAGCAGCGTTACTGGACTCTATGGCTACACCTTC.

This chain uses TRBV5-4 with TRBJ2-3; D ambiguous. This CDR3 has 14 amino acids. CDR1 is SGHNT, CDR2 YYREEE, per germline (reference sequence). V was cut by 0 bases and J by 2 bases, with 7 bases left in between. This CDR3 reads CASSLGHITDTQYF. Here the CDR3 DNA reads TGTGCCAGCAGCTTGGGACATATCACAGATACGCAGTATTTT.

The chain is built from TRBV18 and TRBJ2-5; possible D gene TRBD1, 5 bases. The ends were cut back, 2 bases at V and 5 bases at J, with 9 bases in the middle. The V gene's germline CDR1 is KGHSH and CDR2 LQKENI. The CDR3 runs to 13 residues. The CDR3 DNA sequence: TGTGCCAGCTCACCAGGGGCCGTGGAGACCCAGTACTTC. The encoded protein is CASSPGAVETQYF.

This clone was seen a single time. This rearrangement joins TRBV5-1 to TRBJ2-1; TRBD2 matches 10 bases. The V gene's germline CDR1 is SGHRS and CDR2 YFSETQ. The V gene end was trimmed by 1 base and the J gene end by 4 bases; junction bases not matched to a gene: 2. CDR3 size: 15 residues. CDR3 protein: CASSLTSGTYNEQFF. As DNA, the CDR3 is TGCGCCAGCAGCTTGACTAGCGGGACTTACAATGAGCAGTTCTTC.

This chain uses TRBV10-2 with TRBJ1-1; the match to TRBD1 covers 7 bases. Germline V CDR1 and CDR2: WSHSY, SAAADI. This CDR3 has 13 residues. J lost 4 bases, V lost 7 bases, and 6 bases had no gene match. The CDR3: CASNRQGGTEAFF. The CDR3 DNA follows: TGCGCCAGCAATCGGCAGGGGGGCACTGAAGCTTTCTTT.

The chain combines TRBV27 with TRBJ2-1; possible D gene TRBD1, 5 bases. From germline, CDR1 is MNHEY and CDR2 SMNVEV (reference sequence). This CDR3 comprises 14 residues. The ends were cut back, 7 bases at V and 0 bases at J, with 10 bases in the middle. CDR3 bases: TGTGCCAGCAATGAAGGGGCCTCCTACAATGAGCAGTTCTTC. This codes for CASNEGASYNEQFF.

The chain uses TRBV5-6 and TRBJ1-2; D gene ambiguous. V lost 7 bases, J lost 2 bases, and 15 bases lay in between. This CDR3 spans 14 amino acids. The V gene's germline CDR1 is SGHDT and CDR2 YYEEEE. The CDR3 region has the DNA TGTGCCAGCGGCGTGGGGAGCAAGAACTATGGCTACACCTTC. It is translated as CASGVGSKNYGYTF.

The gene calls are TRBV27 and TRBJ2-7; TRBD2 is a possible D gene (6 bases). CDR1 is MNHEY, CDR2 SMNVEV, per germline (reference sequence). The V gene lost 4 bases and the J gene lost 2 bases, with 12 bases spanning the gap. This CDR3 has 14 amino acids. In nucleotides, the CDR3 is TGTGCCAGCAGTTCTAAGGGAGGCCCCTACGAGCAGTACTTC. It yields the protein CASSSKGGPYEQYF.

This chain joins TRBV29-1 and TRBJ1-3; D remains unclear. The CDR3 consists of 12 residues. Germline assignment: CDR1 SQVTM and CDR2 ANQGSEA. V was shortened by 4 bases and J by 4 bases, with 8 bases between the two germline ends. The CDR3 reads CSVVRGGNTIYF. The CDR3 coding sequence is TGCAGCGTTGTGCGAGGGGGAAACACCATATATTTT.

V is TRBV4-1 and J is TRBJ2-2, with TRBD1 matching over 7 bases. The ends lost 4 bases at V and 4 bases at J; junction bases unmatched: 6. The germline V gene has CDR1 MGHRA and CDR2 YSYEKL. The CDR3 is 15 residues long. CDR3 DNA sequence: TGCGCCAGCAGCCCCACAGGGGTAGGCACCGGGGAGCTGTTTTTT. It codes for CASSPTGVGTGELFF.

The chain recombines TRBV6-1 with TRBJ1-2; 9 bases line up with TRBD1. Unmatched junction bases numbered 7, after V lost 5 bases and J lost 6 bases. CDR3 length: 14 amino acids. Germline V lookup: CDR1 MNHNS, CDR2 SASEGT. This chain's CDR3 is CASSRDREVNGYTF. In nucleotides, the CDR3 is TGTGCCAGCAGTAGGGACAGGGAGGTTAATGGCTACACCTTC.

The J gene is TRBJ2-5, the V gene TRBV7-9; D possibly corresponds to TRBD1 (5 bases). V lost 4 bases and J lost 2, with 8 bases in between. The CDR3 is made up of 13 amino acids. Germline assignment: CDR1 SEHNR and CDR2 FQNEAQ (reference sequence). The chain's CDR3 is CASSWTQQETQYF. The CDR3 DNA reads as TGTGCCAGCAGCTGGACACAGCAAGAGACCCAGTACTTC.

This clone was seen a few times. V gene TRBV30 combines with J gene TRBJ1-5; D may be TRBD1 (5 bases). CDR1 and CDR2 from the germline V gene are GTSNPN and SVGIG (reference sequence). This CDR3 comprises 13 residues. Trimming left V 3 bases short and J 7 bases short, with 13 bases between. The CDR3 nucleotides read TGTGCCTGGAGCGGGGGTCTGCAACAGCCCCAGCATTTT. Translated, it gives CAWSGGLQQPQHF.

This chain uses TRBV6-1 with TRBJ2-2; D perhaps matches TRBD2 (5 bases). From germline, CDR1 is MNHNS and CDR2 SASEGT. V gave up 4 bases and J gave up 0 bases, with 9 bases separating them. This CDR3 contains 15 residues. The CDR3 DNA follows: TGTGCCAGCAGTGTTCAGCGGTCGAACACCGGGGAGCTGTTTTTT. Translating gives CASSVQRSNTGELFF.

This clone was seen a handful of times. The V gene is TRBV29-1, the J gene TRBJ1-1, with D possibly matching TRBD1 (6 bases). V was pared by 6 bases and J by 3 bases, with 17 bases between. The CDR3 has 14 amino acids. Germline loops: CDR1 SQVTM, CDR2 ANQGSEA. The CDR3 DNA reads as TGCAGCGTCAATCCCCTCCAGGGGTACACTGAAGCTTTCTTT. This sequence encodes CSVNPLQGYTEAFF.

The CDR3 DNA sequence: TGTGCCAGTAGTCCCCTGGGACTAGCCTTCAATGAGCAGTTCTTC. This codes for CASSPLGLAFNEQFF. This chain uses TRBV19 with TRBJ2-1; TRBD2 matches 9 bases. Germline values: CDR1 LNHDA, CDR2 SQIVND (reference sequence). The CDR3 length is 15 residues. Losses at the gene ends were 5 bases for V and 6 bases for J; bases not matched to a gene: 8.

The chain is built from TRBV7-8 and TRBJ2-5, with D unresolved. CDR1 is SGHVS and CDR2 is FQNEAQ in the germline V gene. This CDR3 is built from 15 residues. The ends were cut back, 1 base at V and 3 bases at J, with 12 bases in the middle. This CDR3 is CASSLDPGREETQYF. The DNA of the CDR3 is TGTGCCAGCAGCTTAGATCCTGGCCGGGAAGAGACCCAGTACTTC.

This clone was seen more than once but under ten times. The chain is built from TRBV4-1 and TRBJ1-5, with D maybe TRBD1 (6 bases). The V end lost 1 base, the J end lost 1 base, and 11 bases lay between the germline ends. The CDR3 runs 16 residues. Germline V gene sequence: CDR1 MGHRA, CDR2 YSYEKL. CDR3 nucleotides: TGCGCCAGCAGCCAAGTGCTAGGGGGAAGCAATCAGCCCCAGCATTTT. Encoded protein: CASSQVLGGSNQPQHF.

The chain joins TRBV5-1 to TRBJ1-3; 10 bases match TRBD1. The CDR3 is made up of 16 amino acids. Germline V lookup: CDR1 SGHRS, CDR2 YFSETQ. V lost 0 bases, J lost 3 bases, and 3 bases stayed unmatched. CDR3 DNA: TGCGCCAGCAGCTTGGCCGGGGACAGGGGTGGAAACACCATATATTTT. Protein: CASSLAGDRGGNTIYF.

The chain has TRBV13 and TRBJ2-3; D is undetermined. The CDR3 sequence is 14 residues long. The germline V gene has CDR1 PRHDT and CDR2 FYEKMQ (reference sequence). The V end was cut by 4 bases, the J end by 4 bases, with 12 bases between. The CDR3 bases are TGTGCCAGCAGCTCCACCCCTTTAGCAGATACGCAGTATTTT. Its protein is CASSSTPLADTQYF.

The rearrangement links TRBV5-1 to TRBJ2-5; no firm D call. CDR1 and CDR2 (germline): SGHRS, YFSETQ. Trimming shortened V by 5 bases and J by 4 bases, and 6 bases separated the two germline ends. This CDR3 has 11 residues. CDR3 region: CASSRLETQYF. CDR3 coding DNA: TGCGCCAGCAGTCGGTTAGAGACCCAGTACTTC.

The chain uses TRBV7-9 and TRBJ1-2, with a weak D call TRBD1 (6 bases). Trimming cost V 3 bases and J 3 bases, with 11 bases left between them. CDR1 SEHNR and CDR2 FQNEAQ come from the germline V gene (reference sequence). CDR3 length equals 14 residues. The CDR3 protein is CASSFGGAYYGYTF. CDR3 nucleotide sequence: TGTGCCAGCAGCTTTGGGGGGGCTTACTATGGCTACACCTTC.

Only one count was recorded for this clone. This chain connects TRBV15 to TRBJ2-3; 8 bases align to TRBD2. In germline, CDR1 is LNHNV, CDR2 YYDKDF (reference sequence). The CDR3 totals 16 residues. Unmatched junction bases numbered 3, after V lost 1 base and J lost 0 bases. CDR3 loop: CATSRVGGGSTDTQYF. As DNA, the CDR3 is TGTGCCACCAGCAGAGTTGGCGGGGGGAGCACAGATACGCAGTATTTT.

This rearrangement joins TRBV7-8 to TRBJ2-5; D may be TRBD1 (5 bases). The ends were cut back, 3 bases at V and 4 bases at J, with 12 bases in the middle. This CDR3 region has 14 residues. Germline CDR1 is SGHVS and CDR2 is FQNEAQ. In DNA, the CDR3 is TGTGCCAGCAGCTTGGGGCCCCAGCGAGAGACCCAGTACTTC. Translated, it gives CASSLGPQRETQYF.

This clone came up once. CDR3 protein: CASSPRGGPGETQYF. The CDR3 DNA sequence: TGTGCCAGCAGCCCACGGGGGGGCCCGGGAGAGACCCAGTACTTC. This chain connects TRBV7-9 to TRBJ2-5, with 8 bases that match TRBD2. J lost 4 bases, V lost 5 bases, and 9 bases had no gene match. The CDR3 totals 15 residues. The germline gives CDR1 SEHNR, CDR2 FQNEAQ (reference sequence).

The genes are TRBV9 and TRBJ2-2; 9 positions agree with TRBD1. Germline V gene lookup returns CDR1 SGDLS and CDR2 YYNGEE. The CDR3 sequence is 16 residues long. With 2 bases clipped from V and 5 bases from J, the junction kept 7 bases outside the gene matches. CDR3: CASSVYSGQGTGELFF. The CDR3 region has the DNA TGTGCCAGCAGCGTCTATTCGGGACAGGGAACCGGGGAGCTGTTTTTT. Using reference TRBV9 and TRBJ2-2 for the parts outside the CDR3, the full variable domain is DSGVTQTPKHLITATGQRVTLRCSPRSGDLSVYWYQQSLDQGLQFLIQYYNGEERAKGNILERFSAQQFPDLHSELNLSSLELGDSALYFCASSVYSGQGTGELFFGEGSRLTVL.

The rearrangement uses TRBV7-2 and TRBJ2-2, with D perhaps matching TRBD1 (6 bases). The CDR3 is made up of 16 amino acids. The ends were cut back, 3 bases at V and 0 bases at J, with 11 bases in the middle. Germline V gene data show CDR1 as SGHTA and CDR2 as FQGNSA. In DNA form, the CDR3 reads TGTGCCAGCAGCTTTTCCGGGACAACGAACACCGGGGAGCTGTTTTTT. This codes for CASSFSGTTNTGELFF.

V gene TRBV30 combines with J gene TRBJ2-3; D gene ambiguous. The CDR3 extends over 12 amino acids. Looked up from germline, CDR1 is GTSNPN and CDR2 is SVGIG (reference sequence). The germline V and J ends were trimmed by 2 bases and 2 bases, with 5 bases remaining between them. CDR3 residues: CAWSPYTDTQYF. Here the CDR3 DNA reads TGTGCCTGGAGTCCGTACACAGATACGCAGTATTTT.